This entry is about one T cell receptor (beta chain). Trimming cost V 1 base and J 8 bases; bases outside gene matches: 8. Germline V lookup: CDR1 SGHVS, CDR2 FNYEAQ. The CDR3 extends over 18 amino acids. This record comes from a study of shared T cell receptors in the human thymus. Measured with immunoSEQ multiplex PCR; TCRdb has only the in-frame clones, and not every one. The table lists hundreds of thousands of clones, roughly 86% of them singletons. These data also featured in a second study, about human thymus T cells. That publication notes: Serving as donors were healthy Finnish infants, each of whom was having open corrective surgery for congenital heart defects. Thymic samples were excised during corrective heart operations. A high degree of thymic repertoire overlap among unrelated individuals was reported in related research.

This receptor was identified in a boy under three years old with a congenital heart defect. The chain carries TRBV7-6 and TRBJ2-1; 16 bases are a match to TRBD2. Sequencing was carried out using thymocytes. The CDR3 is CASSLESAGTSGGDEQFF. The CDR3 DNA reads TGTGCCAGCAGCTTAGAGAGCGCCGGGACTAGCGGGGGGGATGAGCAGTTCTTC.